The 32 T cell receptor beta chains below were found in one sample sequenced in a study of metastatic and nonmetastatic thyroid tumors. With MiXCR, TCRdb called clones anew from the PCR reads. The data hold 20,000 to 25,000 clones, with 9.5% to 12% observed a single time. Each patient came to thyroid surgery without any prior treatment (of any kind). Input material: blood. These receptors all come from a female donor with papillary thyroid cancer or a benign thyroid nodule (not recorded which). Some clones in this sample may be carry-over from other donors' samples.

At least ten counts were recorded for this clone. V is TRBV28 and J is TRBJ2-1; 10 nucleotides line up with TRBD2. The junction had 4 bases not matched to a gene; V was cut back by 5 bases and J by 0 bases. This CDR3 has 16 residues. Germline loops: CDR1 MDHEN, CDR2 SYDVKM. CDR3 in amino acids: CASSPTSGNSYNEQFF. For the CDR3, the DNA is TGTGCCAGCAGTCCAACTAGCGGGAACTCCTACAATGAGCAGTTCTTC.

The chain carries TRBV4-2 and TRBJ2-3; D may be TRBD2 (5 bases). Trimming pared 4 bases from V and 4 bases from J, leaving 12 bases between. Germline loops: CDR1 LGHNA, CDR2 YNFKEQ. The CDR3 has 14 amino acids. This CDR3 reads CASSLLPGADTQYF. The CDR3 DNA reads TGTGCCAGCAGCCTCCTCCCCGGGGCAGATACGCAGTATTTT.

With regard to this clone: A read error is possible here, since a much larger clone lies one base away. This chain uses TRBV7-2 with TRBJ1-1, with 9 nucleotides matching TRBD1. This CDR3 has 14 amino acids. J gave up 6 bases and V 3 bases, and 5 bases lay outside the gene matches. Germline V gene sequence: CDR1 SGHTA, CDR2 FQGNSA. The CDR3 region has the DNA TGTGCCAGCAGCTTTGCCACAGGGGGCTCTGAAGCTTTCTTT. Its protein product is CASSFATGGSEAFF.

In its sample, this clone was seen many times. V usage is TRBV2 and J usage is TRBJ2-7; D is unclear. The CDR3 consists of 13 residues. The V end was cut by 6 bases, the J end by 1 base, with 10 bases between. Germline CDR1 reads SNHLY; CDR2 reads FYNNEI. CDR3 in DNA: TGTGCCAGCAGATACGCCCCGTCCTACGAGCAGTACTTC. It specifies CASRYAPSYEQYF.

Ten or more counts support this clone. The same CDR3 arises from other DNA sequences in this sample as well. J is TRBJ1-2 and V is TRBV28; weak D call: TRBD1 (5 bases). The CDR3 consists of 18 residues. Germline V gene sequence: CDR1 MDHEN, CDR2 SYDVKM. Deletions cut 6 bases from V and 8 bases from J, with 31 bases between. CDR3 sequence reads: CASRLPGLGPQGRRGYTF. CDR3 DNA: TGTGCCAGCAGGCTCCCTGGCTTGGGTCCCCAGGGCAGACGGGGCTACACCTTC.

In this sample, this clone turned up many times. This chain joins TRBV2 and TRBJ2-4; weak D call: TRBD1 (6 bases). Germline CDR1 reads SNHLY; CDR2 reads FYNNEI. V dropped 6 bases and J dropped 0 bases, with 12 bases sitting between them. CDR3 length equals 15 residues. The CDR3 protein is CASRMDSLAKNIQYF. The CDR3 DNA sequence: TGTGCCAGCAGAATGGACAGCCTAGCCAAAAACATTCAGTACTTC.

At least ten counts were recorded for this clone. The V and J genes are TRBV7-2 and TRBJ2-5; 12 bases fit TRBD2. This CDR3 has 12 residues. Trimming at V came to 7 bases and at J to 7 bases, leaving 1 base not matched to a gene. The germline gives CDR1 SGHTA, CDR2 FQGNSA. This CDR3 is CASTSGRGTQYF. CDR3 nucleotides: TGTGCCAGCACTAGCGGGAGGGGGACCCAGTACTTC.

V and J are TRBV4-3 and TRBJ1-2; D perhaps matches TRBD1 (6 bases). Per the germline V gene, CDR1 is LGHNA and CDR2 is YSLEER. This CDR3 contains 15 residues. V dropped 0 bases and J dropped 8 bases, with 16 bases sitting between them. CDR3 nucleotide sequence: TGCGCCAGCAGCCAAGAAGGCAGGGGTTGGGACGGCTACACCTTC. Amino acids: CASSQEGRGWDGYTF.

This clone showed up many times. The chain couples TRBV27 to TRBJ2-7; 7 bases match TRBD1. CDR1 and CDR2 (germline): MNHEY, SMNVEV (reference sequence). This CDR3 spans 16 amino acids. V lost 4 bases, J lost 3 bases, and 12 bases stayed unmatched. CDR3 coding DNA: TGTGCCAGCAGTTACCGGACCTTGACAGGGCTCTACGAGCAGTACTTC. Amino acid sequence: CASSYRTLTGLYEQYF.

V usage is TRBV6-1 and J usage is TRBJ1-1; TRBD1 agrees at 8 bases. Germline loops: CDR1 MNHNS, CDR2 SASEGT. V was clipped by 2 bases and J by 4 bases; unmatched bases: 6. This CDR3 is built from 15 residues. CDR3 region: CASSEWAGTGTEAFF. The CDR3 DNA reads TGTGCCAGCAGTGAATGGGCAGGGACAGGCACTGAAGCTTTCTTT.

Many counts were recorded for this clone. The V call is TRBV4-3, the J call TRBJ2-7, with D tentatively TRBD1 (6 bases). The CDR3 is 20 amino acids. Between the trimmed V and J ends, which lost 2 bases and 0 bases, there was a span of 26 bases. From germline, CDR1 is LGHNA and CDR2 YSLEER. The CDR3 region has the DNA TGCGCCAGCAGCCAATTACTAAGGACAGAGAGTTCCCTCTACTCCTACGAGCAGTACTTC. Protein product: CASSQLLRTESSLYSYEQYF.

In its sample, this clone was seen many times. V is TRBV24-1 and J is TRBJ2-5; TRBD1 agrees at 8 bases. Trimming cost V 4 bases and J 5 bases; bases outside gene matches: 11. This CDR3 is built from 16 residues. Germline-derived CDR1 and CDR2 are KGHDR and SFDVKD. The CDR3 DNA follows: TGTGCCACCAGTGACCCCCGGACAGGGTTGCTGGAGACCCAGTACTTC. Translated, it gives CATSDPRTGLLETQYF.

This clone was seen many times. The rearrangement uses TRBV4-1 and TRBJ2-5; the match to TRBD2 covers 7 bases. The CDR3 extends over 16 amino acids. The V segment lost 0 bases and the J segment 0 bases; nucleotides outside the gene matches: 4. Germline V gene sequence: CDR1 MGHRA, CDR2 YSYEKL. This CDR3 reads CASSQEVRGYQETQYF. CDR3 bases: TGCGCCAGCAGCCAAGAGGTGCGGGGGTACCAAGAGACCCAGTACTTC.

The sample holds a few counts of this clone. One end of the junction is discordant with germline, which a read error may explain. The chain combines TRBV15 with TRBJ2-7, with D uncertain. Germline V CDR1 and CDR2: LNHNV, YYDKDF (reference sequence). The CDR3 loop spans 14 amino acids. CDR3 in DNA: TGCTCCACCAGCAGAGACTCAGTCTCCTACGAGCAGTACTTC. The encoded protein is CSTSRDSVSYEQYF.

Turning to this clone: At one boundary the junction diverges from the germline segment, which might be a read error. This chain uses TRBV6-1 with TRBJ1-2, with 8 positions matching TRBD1. CDR1 MNHNS and CDR2 SASEGT come from the germline V gene. The CDR3 covers 16 residues. The CDR3 coding sequence is TGTGCCAACAGCGGACAGGGAAGGGCCGCTAACTATTGCTACACCTTC. Amino acid sequence: CANSGQGRAANYCYTF.

This clone was counted many times. This chain connects TRBV11-1 to TRBJ1-2; a weak D match, TRBD1 (6 bases). This CDR3 contains 16 residues. Trimming left V 1 base short and J 0 bases short, with 12 bases between. Germline lookup yields CDR1 SGHAT and CDR2 FQDESV (reference sequence). The DNA of the CDR3 is TGTGCCAGCAGCTTAGGTGGCGGGGGCCCTAACTATGGCTACACCTTC. Its protein product is CASSLGGGGPNYGYTF.

This clone was detected only once. The V call is TRBV9, the J call TRBJ2-1; 11 positions match TRBD2. The CDR3 is made up of 20 amino acids. CDR1 and CDR2 from the germline V gene are SGDLS and YYNGEE. V dropped 2 bases and J dropped 0; count of bases not matched to a gene: 13. The CDR3 DNA reads as TGTGCCAGCAGCGTCACCTTTACTAGCGGGGGCTTGAGCTCCTACAATGAGCAGTTCTTC. This encodes CASSVTFTSGGLSSYNEQFF. The full variable domain, rest sourced from reference TRBV9 and TRBJ2-1, is DSGVTQTPKHLITATGQRVTLRCSPRSGDLSVYWYQQSLDQGLQFLIQYYNGEERAKGNILERFSAQQFPDLHSELNLSSLELGDSALYFCASSVTFTSGGLSSYNEQFFGPGTRLTVL.

In its sample, this clone was seen many times. The chain carries TRBV30 and TRBJ2-5, with D possibly matching TRBD1 (6 bases). From germline, CDR1 is GTSNPN and CDR2 SVGIG (reference sequence). The CDR3 has 14 residues. V lost 2 bases, J lost 4 bases, and 14 bases lay in between. The CDR3 sequence: CAWSTDSFLETQYF. The DNA of the CDR3 is TGTGCCTGGAGTACGGACAGCTTTTTAGAGACCCAGTACTTC.

The table lists this clone with a few counts. This may be a read error, as it is one base from a much larger clone. This sample also contains other DNA sequences that code for the same CDR3. CDR3 loop: CAISENEGVVYEQYF. DNA for the CDR3: TGTGCCATCAGTGAGAATGAGGGTGTAGTGTACGAGCAGTACTTC. The chain uses TRBV10-3 and TRBJ2-7; a possible D gene is TRBD2 (5 bases). This CDR3 contains 15 residues. Trimming removed 2 bases from V and 4 bases from J, with 15 bases in between. The germline V gene encodes CDR1 ENHRY and CDR2 SYGVKD.

This clone was counted many times. V usage is TRBV12-3 or TRBV12-4 and J usage is TRBJ1-2; D remains ambiguous. The CDR3 is 14 amino acids. With 4 bases removed from V and 4 bases from J, the gap between germline ends came to 13 bases. CDR3 amino acids: CASSSPSLGYGYTF. The DNA of the CDR3 is TGTGCCAGCAGTTCCCCATCATTAGGCTATGGCTACACCTTC.

This clone was detected many times. J is TRBJ2-3 and V is TRBV3-1, with D possibly being TRBD2 (5 bases). This CDR3 comprises 17 residues. Germline values: CDR1 LGHDT, CDR2 YNNKEL (reference sequence). V dropped 3 bases and J dropped 6 bases, with 22 bases sitting between them. CDR3 nucleotides: TGTGCCAGCAGCCAGGGCGGAGGCAGATACTTCGCGGATACGCAGTATTTT. It is translated as CASSQGGGRYFADTQYF.

The table lists this clone with a few counts. A much more abundant neighbour one base away suggests this may be a read error. The chain couples TRBV28 to TRBJ2-5; TRBD2 agrees at 14 bases. V trimming: 6 bases; J trimming: 6 bases; junction bases outside the gene matches: 9. CDR3 length: 16 residues. Per the germline V gene, CDR1 is MDHEN and CDR2 is SYDVKM. This CDR3 is CASRLGLAGAQQTQYF. CDR3 bases: TGTGCCAGCAGACTGGGACTAGCGGGAGCTCAACAGACCCAGTACTTC.

Relative to its sample, this clone is large (0.1 to 1%). The rearrangement links TRBV28 to TRBJ2-7, with 10 bases fitting TRBD2. The germline V gene encodes CDR1 MDHEN and CDR2 SYDVKM. This CDR3 is 16 amino acids long. The V and J ends lost 2 bases and 3 bases, in that order; junction bases with no gene match: 7. CDR3 sequence: CASSLELAGEDYEQYF. In DNA, the CDR3 is TGTGCCAGCAGTTTAGAGCTAGCGGGGGAAGACTACGAGCAGTACTTC.

This clone has only a few counts. It may be a read error: a sequence one base away is much more abundant. The sample carries other DNA sequences with the same CDR3. The genes are TRBV10-3 and TRBJ1-5, with TRBD1 identical over 7 bases. Looked up from germline, CDR1 is ENHRY and CDR2 is SYGVKD. The CDR3 sequence is 15 residues long. The CDR3 sequence is CAISQSGTDNQPQHF. In nucleotides, the CDR3 is TGTGCCATCAGCCAATCCGGGACAGATAATCAGCCCCAACATTTT.

In this sample, this clone turned up a few times. A much larger clone lies a single base off, so this may be a read error. The chain uses TRBV9 and TRBJ2-1; D is perhaps TRBD1 (6 bases). The germline CDR1 and CDR2 sequences are SGDLS and YYNGEE. The V end lost 4 bases, the J end lost 4 bases, and 15 bases lay between the germline ends. There are 15 residues in the CDR3. CDR3 in amino acids: CASSSAWDTYNEQFF. The CDR3 region has the DNA TGTGCCAGCAGCTCCGCATGGGACACATACAATGAGCAGTTCTTC.

Many counts were recorded for this clone. The rearrangement uses TRBV10-3 and TRBJ2-3; tentative D call: TRBD2 (6 bases). Trimming cost V 4 bases and J 2 bases, with 10 bases left between them. Germline-derived CDR1 and CDR2 are ENHRY and SYGVKD. The CDR3 runs to 14 residues. Here the CDR3 DNA reads TGTGCCATCAGTGCGGGGAGGCCCACAGATACGCAGTATTTT. Its protein product is CAISAGRPTDTQYF.

Concerning this clone itself: This may stem from a read error, because a much larger clone lies one nucleotide away. The CDR3 DNA is TGTGCCAGCAGCCATGCGGTCGGGGACAGTGGCGAGCAGTACTTC. It encodes CASSHAVGDSGEQYF. V and J are TRBV4-2 and TRBJ2-7, with TRBD1 identical over 7 bases. The CDR3 totals 15 residues. V lost 3 bases and J lost 6; bases outside the gene matches: 11. CDR1 is LGHNA, CDR2 YNFKEQ, per germline.

This clone has a handful of counts. A much larger clonotype is one base distant, so this may be a read error. The CDR3 coding sequence is TGTGCCAGCAGTTTATTCGCGACGGGACCTGGAAACATTCAGTACTTC. This encodes CASSLFATGPGNIQYF. V and J are TRBV28 and TRBJ2-4; either TRBD1 or TRBD2 may supply D (5 bases each). V was clipped by 1 base and J by 6 bases, with 16 bases between them. Germline CDR1 and CDR2: MDHEN and SYDVKM. The CDR3 runs 16 residues.

This clone was observed a handful of times. No conserved phenylalanine or tryptophan ends this CDR3, so it is likely a read error. The gene calls are TRBV28 and TRBJ2-7, with D possibly matching TRBD1 (5 bases). This CDR3 is 14 amino acids long. Germline values: CDR1 MDHEN, CDR2 SYDVKM. The CDR3 sequence: CASSLIPGPYEQYL. The CDR3 coding sequence is TGCGCCAGCAGTTTAATTCCAGGGCCCTACGAGCAGTACCTC.

This clone was recorded at least ten times. The CDR3 spells CSARYQGRGTGELFF. DNA for the CDR3: TGCAGTGCTAGGTATCAGGGGAGAGGCACCGGGGAGCTGTTTTTT. This chain connects TRBV20-1 to TRBJ2-2, with a weak D call TRBD1 (6 bases). Germline assignment: CDR1 DFQATT and CDR2 SNEGSKA (reference sequence). Trimming removed 3 bases at V and 4 bases at J, with 15 bases between. The CDR3 runs to 15 residues.

This clone was detected ten times or more. The V and J genes are TRBV3-1 and TRBJ2-1; the D gene is possibly TRBD1 (5 bases). Germline lookup yields CDR1 LGHDT and CDR2 YNNKEL (reference sequence). V was trimmed by 2 bases and J by 1 base, leaving 12 bases between them. This CDR3 has 16 amino acids. The CDR3 spells CASSQQGFGSYNEQFF. As DNA, the CDR3 is TGTGCCAGCAGCCAACAGGGTTTCGGTTCCTACAATGAGCAGTTCTTC.

The DNA of the CDR3 is TGCAGTGTGGGCGGGCCCAGGGAGCCCCAGCATTTT. This translates into CSVGGPREPQHF. The V call is TRBV20-1, the J call TRBJ1-5, with D possibly matching TRBD1 (5 bases). The germline V gene encodes CDR1 DFQATT and CDR2 SNEGSKA (reference sequence). This CDR3 is 12 amino acids long. V was pared by 7 bases and J by 8 bases, with 15 bases between.